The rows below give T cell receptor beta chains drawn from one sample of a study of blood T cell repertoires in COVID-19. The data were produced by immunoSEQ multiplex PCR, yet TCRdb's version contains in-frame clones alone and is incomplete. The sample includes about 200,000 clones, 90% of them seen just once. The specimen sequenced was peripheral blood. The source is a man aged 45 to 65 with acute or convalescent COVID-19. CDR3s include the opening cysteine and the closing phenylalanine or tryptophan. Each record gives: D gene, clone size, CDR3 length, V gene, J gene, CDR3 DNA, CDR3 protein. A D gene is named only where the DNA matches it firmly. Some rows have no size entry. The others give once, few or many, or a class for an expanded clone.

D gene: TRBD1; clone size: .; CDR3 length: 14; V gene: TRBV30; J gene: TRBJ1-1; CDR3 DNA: TGTGCCTGGAGTTGGGACAGGGGGCCGGATAAAGCTTTCTTT; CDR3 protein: CAWSWDRGPDKAFF
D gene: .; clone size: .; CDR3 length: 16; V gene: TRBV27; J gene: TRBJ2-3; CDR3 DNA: TGTGCCAGCAATAACCCGGGAACCCATCGCACAGATACGCAGTATTTT; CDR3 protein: CASNNPGTHRTDTQYF
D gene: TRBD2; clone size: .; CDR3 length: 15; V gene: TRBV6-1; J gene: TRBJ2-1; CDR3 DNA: TGTGCCAGCAGTGAAGGTAGCGGGGGTTACCATGAGCAGTTCTTC; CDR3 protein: CASSEGSGGYHEQFF
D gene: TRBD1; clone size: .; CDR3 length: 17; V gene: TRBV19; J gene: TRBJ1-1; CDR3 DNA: TGTGCCAGTAGGCCCGGGATAATATGGGCAGGGGGCACTGAAGCTTTCTTT; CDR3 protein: CASRPGIIWAGGTEAFF
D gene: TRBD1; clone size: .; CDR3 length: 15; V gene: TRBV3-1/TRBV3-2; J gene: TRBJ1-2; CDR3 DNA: TGTGCCAGCAGCCAAGTTCCGGGACAGGAGTCTGGCTACACCTTC; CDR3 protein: CASSQVPGQESGYTF
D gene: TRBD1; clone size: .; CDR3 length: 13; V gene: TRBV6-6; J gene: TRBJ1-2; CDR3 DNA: TGTGCCAGCAGTGACAGGGTATCTGGTGGCTACACCTTC; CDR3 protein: CASSDRVSGGYTF
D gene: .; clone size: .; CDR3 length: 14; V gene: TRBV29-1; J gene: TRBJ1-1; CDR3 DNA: TGCAGCGTTGAAGGCTACGGGAGAGGCACTGAAGCTTTCTTT; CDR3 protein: CSVEGYGRGTEAFF
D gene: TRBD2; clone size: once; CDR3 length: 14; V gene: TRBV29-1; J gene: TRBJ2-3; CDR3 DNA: TGCAGCGTTGGACTAGCGGGGCGCACAGATACGCAGTATTTT; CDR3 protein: CSVGLAGRTDTQYF
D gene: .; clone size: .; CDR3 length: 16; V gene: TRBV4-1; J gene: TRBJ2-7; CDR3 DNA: TGCGCCAGCAGCCAACACACTGTTAGCGCACGCTACGAGCAGTACTTC; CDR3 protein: CASSQHTVSARYEQYF
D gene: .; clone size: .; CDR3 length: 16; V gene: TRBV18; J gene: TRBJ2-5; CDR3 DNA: TGTGCCAGCTCACCACCTAGCCGGACTAACGGAGAGACCCAGTACTTC; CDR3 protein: CASSPPSRTNGETQYF
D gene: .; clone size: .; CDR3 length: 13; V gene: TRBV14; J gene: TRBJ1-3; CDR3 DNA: TGTGCCAGCAGCCAAGGGAGTACAAACACCATATATTTT; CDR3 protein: CASSQGSTNTIYF
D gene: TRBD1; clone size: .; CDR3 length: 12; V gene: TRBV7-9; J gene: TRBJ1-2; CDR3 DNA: TGTGCCAGCAGCACAGGGGTTGGTGGCTACACCTTC; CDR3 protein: CASSTGVGGYTF
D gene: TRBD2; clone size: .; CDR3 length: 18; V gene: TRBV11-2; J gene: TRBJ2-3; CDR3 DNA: TGTGCCAGCAGCTGGGGGACTAGCGGGAGGGGGTTCTCAGATACGCAGTATTTT; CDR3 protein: CASSWGTSGRGFSDTQYF
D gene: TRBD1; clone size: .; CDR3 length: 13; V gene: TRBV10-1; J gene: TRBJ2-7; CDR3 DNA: TGCGCCAGCGGAGCGACAGGGTTCAACGAGCAGTACTTC; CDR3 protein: CASGATGFNEQYF
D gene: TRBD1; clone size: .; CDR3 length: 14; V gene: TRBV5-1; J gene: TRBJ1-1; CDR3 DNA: TGCGCCAGCAGCTCCCTGGACAGGGATACTGAAGCTTTCTTT; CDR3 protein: CASSSLDRDTEAFF
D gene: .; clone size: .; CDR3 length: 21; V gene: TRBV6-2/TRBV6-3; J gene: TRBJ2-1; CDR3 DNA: .; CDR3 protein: CASSYSTGTGFFGPTLDEQFF
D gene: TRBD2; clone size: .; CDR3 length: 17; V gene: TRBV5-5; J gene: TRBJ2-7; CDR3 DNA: TGTGCCAGCACCGGATACCGGCGGGAGATGGTCTCCTACGAGCAGTACTTC; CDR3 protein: CASTGYRREMVSYEQYF
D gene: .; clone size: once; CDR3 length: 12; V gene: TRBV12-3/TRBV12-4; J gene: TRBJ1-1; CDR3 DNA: TGTGCCAGCAGTTTCGTGGGGCTTGGAGCTTTCTTT; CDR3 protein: CASSFVGLGAFF
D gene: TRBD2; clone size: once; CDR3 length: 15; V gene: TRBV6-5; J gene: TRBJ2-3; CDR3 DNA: TGTGCCAGCAGACTACTAGCGGGGGGCACAGATACGCAGTATTTT; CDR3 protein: CASRLLAGGTDTQYF
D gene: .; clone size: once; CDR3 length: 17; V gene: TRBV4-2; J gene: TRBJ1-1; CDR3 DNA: TGTGCCAGCAGCCAAGATCACCAGGGGACCATGAACACTGAAGCTTTCTTT; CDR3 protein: CASSQDHQGTMNTEAFF
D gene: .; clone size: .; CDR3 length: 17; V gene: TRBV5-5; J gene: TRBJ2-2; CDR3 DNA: TGTGCCAGCAGCTTGGGGCACAGCCTTTCGAACACCGGGGAGCTGTTTTTT; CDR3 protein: CASSLGHSLSNTGELFF
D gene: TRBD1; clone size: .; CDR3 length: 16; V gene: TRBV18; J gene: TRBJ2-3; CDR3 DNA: TGTGCCAGCTCACCAATGCAGGGACAGAGCACAGATACGCAGTATTTT; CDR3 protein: CASSPMQGQSTDTQYF
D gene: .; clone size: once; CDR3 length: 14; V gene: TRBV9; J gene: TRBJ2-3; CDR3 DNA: TGTGCCAGCAGCGTAGCTCAGGGCACAGATACGCAGTATTTT; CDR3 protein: CASSVAQGTDTQYF
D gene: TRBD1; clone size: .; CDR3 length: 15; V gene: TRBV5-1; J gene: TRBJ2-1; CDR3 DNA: TGCGCCACCAAGACCGGGACAGGGGACTACAATGAGCAGTTCTTC; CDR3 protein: CATKTGTGDYNEQFF
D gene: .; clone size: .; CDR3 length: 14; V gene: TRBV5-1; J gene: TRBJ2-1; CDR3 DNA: TGCGCCAGCAGCTTGGTTCAAACCTACAATGAGCAGTTCTTC; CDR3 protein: CASSLVQTYNEQFF